This record looks at one TCR beta chain sequence and its context. The sample belongs to a study of blood T cell repertoires in COVID-19. About the research overall: The samples span acute and convalescent COVID-19 from the United States, Italy and Spain. T cells, B-cell-depleted T cells, or PBMCs supplied cDNA or gDNA.

The CDR3 length is 13 residues. The ends lost 6 bases at V and 10 bases at J; junction bases unmatched: 4. Study processing details: Counts of nucleated cells, estimated from reference gene primer amplification, were obtained. TCRdb's copy holds only in-frame clones and misses some; the assay was immunoSEQ multiplex PCR. That table is the source of V, J and clone size, and D and trimming were worked out from the DNA. There are tens of thousands of clones in the sample; 84% occur only once, and around 28% lies in the top ten. The source material was peripheral blood. This TCR was recovered from a human donor in a cohort sampled during active COVID-19. The chain joins TRBV12-3 or TRBV12-4 to TRBJ2-1; 12 nucleotides align to TRBD2. CDR3 in amino acids: CASRLAGGAEQFF. CDR3 in DNA: TGTGCCAGCAGACTAGCGGGGGGTGCCGAGCAGTTCTTC.